The 16 T cell receptor beta chains presented below share a single source sample, sequenced in a study of blood T cell repertoires in COVID-19 (dated by TCRdb to about 2020). The library was generated by the immunoSEQ multiplex PCR assay. As stored in TCRdb, this immuneACCESS dataset retains in-frame rearrangements with V and J assigned. A fraction of the clones does not appear; measured against another copy, unresolved V genes explain less than half of the discrepancy, and the remainder lacks a known reason. The sample table holds fewer than 45,000 clones, of which roughly 84% were seen once. 30% to 35% of the sample comes from the top ten. The source material was peripheral blood. Receptors were obtained from a woman of 80 years or more with acute or convalescent COVID-19.

This clone was observed a handful of times. The V and J genes are TRBV5-1 and TRBJ2-1, with TRBD2 matching over 8 bases. V lost 2 bases and J lost 1; bases outside the gene matches: 5. Germline V lookup: CDR1 SGHRS, CDR2 YFSETQ. The CDR3 consists of 16 residues. The CDR3 DNA follows: TGCGCCAGCAGCTTAGGTAGCGGGGTTTCCTACAATGAGCAGTTCTTC. The encoded protein is CASSLGSGVSYNEQFF.

The J gene is TRBJ2-1, the V gene TRBV11-2; possible D gene TRBD2, 6 bases. Germline CDR1 and CDR2: SGHAT and FQNNGV. CDR3 length: 15 residues. V shed 2 bases and J shed 12 bases, with 20 bases lying between them. CDR3 in amino acids: CASSLKQVTSTAQFF. The CDR3 nucleotides read TGTGCCAGCAGCTTAAAACAAGTGACTAGTACTGCGCAGTTCTTC.

The V and J genes are TRBV5-1 and TRBJ2-5; D is possibly TRBD2 (6 bases). CDR3 length equals 14 residues. Looked up from germline, CDR1 is SGHRS and CDR2 is YFSETQ. Trimming cost V 0 bases and J 4 bases, with 10 bases left between them. The DNA of the CDR3 is TGCGCCAGCAGCTTGGGGCGGGAAGGAGAGACCCAGTACTTC. Amino acids: CASSLGREGETQYF.

The chain is built from TRBV6-5 and TRBJ2-3; TRBD1 agrees at 7 bases. Germline CDR1 reads MNHEY; CDR2 reads SVGAGI. The CDR3 extends over 16 amino acids. The V and J ends lost 3 bases and 4 bases, in that order; junction bases with no gene match: 10. CDR3 sequence reads: CASSYRPRQGPDTQYF. CDR3 sequence (DNA): TGTGCCAGCAGTTATAGACCAAGACAGGGACCAGATACGCAGTATTTT.

As to this clone: A far more abundant clone sits one base away, making this likely a read error. This rearrangement joins TRBV2 to TRBJ2-7; TRBD2 aligns across 7 bases. CDR3 length: 16 residues. Germline V gene sequence: CDR1 SNHLY, CDR2 FYNNEI. In DNA, the CDR3 is TGTCCCAGCAGTGGGGGGGAACGGGTGGGCTCCTACGAGCAGTACTTC. Translated: CPSSGGERVGSYEQYF.

The V call is TRBV10-3, the J call TRBJ2-2; 13 bases agree with TRBD2. The junction had 4 bases not matched to a gene; V was cut back by 7 bases and J by 5 bases. The germline CDR1 and CDR2 sequences are ENHRY and SYGVKD. This CDR3 comprises 15 residues. Here the CDR3 DNA reads TGTGCCATCAAAGGACTAGCGGGAGAAACCGGGGAGCTGTTTTTT. This gives the protein CAIKGLAGETGELFF.

The chain carries TRBV24-1 and TRBJ2-3; D not resolved. The germline V and J ends were trimmed by 0 bases and 3 bases, with 9 bases remaining between them. Germline CDR1 reads KGHDR; CDR2 reads SFDVKD. CDR3 length: 15 residues. CDR3 in amino acids: CATSDLQIGTDTQYF. CDR3 in DNA: TGTGCCACCAGTGATTTGCAGATCGGGACAGATACGCAGTATTTT.

This chain connects TRBV19 to TRBJ1-2; 9 nucleotides match TRBD1. V lost 6 bases, J lost 6 bases, and 8 bases stayed unmatched. The germline gives CDR1 LNHDA, CDR2 SQIVND (reference sequence). This CDR3 has 14 amino acids. CDR3 protein: CASREGQGKHGYTF. CDR3 bases: TGTGCCAGTAGAGAGGGACAGGGAAAGCATGGCTACACCTTC.

This chain uses TRBV18 with TRBJ2-7, with TRBD1 as a possible D gene (5 bases). V was trimmed by 6 bases and J by 7 bases, leaving 13 bases between them. The CDR3 runs to 12 residues. Germline lookup yields CDR1 KGHSH and CDR2 LQKENI. CDR3 loop: CASSTQGQEQYF. CDR3 nucleotides: TGTGCCAGCTCGACTCAGGGTCAAGAGCAGTACTTC.

V gene TRBV19 combines with J gene TRBJ2-1, with D possibly being TRBD2 (7 bases). Germline CDR1 LNHDA, CDR2 SQIVND (reference sequence). The CDR3 is 12 amino acids. Trimming cost V 3 bases and J 15 bases, with 15 bases left between them. Here the CDR3 DNA reads TGTGCCAGTAGTATGGGGGGGACACCTCCGTTCTTC. Translated: CASSMGGTPPFF.

V is TRBV29-1 and J is TRBJ1-2; unclear D gene. Trimming shortened V by 6 bases and J by 6 bases, and 11 bases separated the two germline ends. The CDR3 runs 11 residues. Germline V gene sequence: CDR1 SQVTM, CDR2 ANQGSEA. The CDR3 nucleotides read TGCAGCGTCGACTCCTTGGATGGCTACACCTTC. As protein: CSVDSLDGYTF.

This clone has a handful of counts. This chain connects TRBV28 to TRBJ2-7; 7 positions match TRBD2. This CDR3 has 15 residues. V was pared by 7 bases and J by 2 bases, with 11 bases of the junction left unmatched. Germline CDR1 MDHEN, CDR2 SYDVKM. For the CDR3, the DNA is TGTGCCAGCAATCGCCCTAGCGGATCAGCCTACGAGCAGTACTTC. Translation gives CASNRPSGSAYEQYF.

The V and J genes are TRBV5-1 and TRBJ1-5; D uncertain. Trimming took off 5 bases at V and 9 bases at J, with 15 bases between the two ends. This CDR3 comprises 13 residues. Per the germline V gene, CDR1 is SGHRS and CDR2 is YFSETQ. The CDR3 loop is CASRRGQEGPQHF. The CDR3 DNA follows: TGCGCCAGCAGGCGGGGTCAGGAGGGGCCCCAGCATTTT.

The V gene is TRBV7-9, the J gene TRBJ2-5; TRBD2 matches 11 bases. Trimming at V came to 5 bases and at J to 1 base, leaving 12 bases not matched to a gene. CDR1 is SEHNR and CDR2 is FQNEAQ in the germline V gene (reference sequence). The CDR3 totals 18 residues. CDR3 in amino acids: CASSLSRLAGGPQETQYF. The CDR3 nucleotides read TGTGCCAGCAGCCTATCGAGGCTAGCGGGAGGCCCCCAAGAGACCCAGTACTTC.

The chain carries TRBV7-6 and TRBJ2-1; TRBD2 is a possible D gene (6 bases). The CDR3 is made up of 15 amino acids. Germline-derived CDR1 and CDR2 are SGHVS and FNYEAQ. Trimming took 4 bases from V and 7 from J, leaving 17 bases between them. CDR3 nucleotide sequence: TGTGCCAGCAGCTCTAGACTAGTTGATACGAATGAGCAGTTCTTC. Translated, it gives CASSSRLVDTNEQFF.

V and J are TRBV19 and TRBJ2-5; possibly TRBD2 for D (7 bases). In germline, CDR1 is LNHDA, CDR2 SQIVND (reference sequence). V was cut by 4 bases and J by 1 base, with 13 bases left in between. There are 15 residues in the CDR3. The CDR3 DNA is TGTGCCAGTAGTACCCTGGGGGGGGCCCAAGAGACCCAGTACTTC. Its translation is CASSTLGGAQETQYF.